The 20 T cell receptor beta chains given below trace back to one sample, sequenced in a study of control samples from healthy donors and cancer patients. Measured with immunoSEQ multiplex PCR; TCRdb has only the in-frame clones, and not every one. The sample lists more than 75,000 clones, approximately 84% occurring once. The source material was PBMCs. These receptors came from a man between 65 and 85 years old with lung cancer.

V and J are TRBV10-2 and TRBJ1-2, with D possibly matching TRBD1 (6 bases). Trimming stripped 10 bases from V and 4 bases from J, with 13 bases between. The CDR3 runs 12 residues. The V gene's germline CDR1 is WSHSY and CDR2 SAAADI. For the CDR3, the DNA is TGCGCCACCCTGGGAGGGGGCTATGGCTACACCTTC. The encoded protein is CATLGGGYGYTF.

This sequence joins TRBV7-2 and TRBJ2-5; 10 bases match TRBD1. Germline CDR1 reads SGHTA; CDR2 reads FQGNSA. The ends lost 3 bases at V and 2 bases at J; junction bases unmatched: 3. The CDR3 loop spans 15 amino acids. The CDR3 region has the DNA TGTGCCAGCAGCTTCCGGACAGGGGGGCAAGAGACCCAGTACTTC. It translates to CASSFRTGGQETQYF.

The chain links TRBV12-5 to TRBJ1-2; weak D call: TRBD1 (5 bases). Germline CDR1 and CDR2: LGHNT and FRNRAP. The CDR3 consists of 17 residues. V lost 6 bases to trimming and J lost 1 base, with 21 bases between them. This CDR3 is CASGPPGRLIYNYGYTF. CDR3 in DNA: TGTGCTAGTGGGCCTCCGGGACGGCTAATTTATAACTATGGCTACACCTTC. Looking up the rest from reference TRBV12-5 and TRBJ1-2 gives the full variable domain: DARVTQTPRHKVTEMGQEVTMRCQPILGHNTVFWYRQTMMQGLELLAYFRNRAPLDDSGMPKDRFSAEMPDATLATLKIQPSEPRDSAVYFCASGPPGRLIYNYGYTFGSGTRLTVV.

In nucleotides, the CDR3 is TGTGCCAGCAGCGTAGACATGGGGGGACAGAACACTGAAGCTTTCTTT. Amino acids: CASSVDMGGQNTEAFF. The J gene is TRBJ1-1, the V gene TRBV9; D might be TRBD1 (6 bases). The CDR3 is made up of 16 amino acids. Germline V CDR1 and CDR2: SGDLS, YYNGEE. Trimming removed 0 bases at V and 1 base at J, with 13 bases between.

In this sample, this clone turned up once. The chain recombines TRBV6-5 with TRBJ1-5, with D tentatively TRBD1 (5 bases). The V end lost 5 bases, the J end lost 1 base, and 9 bases lay between the germline ends. CDR1 MNHEY and CDR2 SVGAGI come from the germline V gene. The length of the CDR3 is 14 residues. The CDR3 DNA sequence: TGTGCCAGCAGTCGGCGGACAAGCAATCAGCCCCAGCATTTT. It translates to CASSRRTSNQPQHF.

The chain has TRBV6-5 and TRBJ2-1, with D unresolved. Trimming pared 0 bases from V and 5 bases from J, leaving 8 bases between. The CDR3 consists of 14 residues. Germline CDR1 reads MNHEY; CDR2 reads SVGAGI. CDR3 DNA: TGTGCCAGCAGTTACTCGCACGGAAACAATGAGCAGTTCTTC. Amino acids: CASSYSHGNNEQFF.

The genes are TRBV15 and TRBJ1-1, with 8 bases lining up with TRBD1. The germline CDR1 and CDR2 sequences are LNHNV and YYDKDF (reference sequence). V lost 3 bases to trimming and J lost 5 bases; unmatched junction nucleotides: 5. The length of the CDR3 is 14 residues. The CDR3 sequence is CATSRDRVRTEAFF. In DNA form, the CDR3 reads TGTGCCACCAGCAGGGACAGGGTCCGGACTGAAGCTTTCTTT. The entire variable domain, with the rest obtained from reference TRBV15 and TRBJ1-1, is as follows: DAMVIQNPRYQVTQFGKPVTLSCSQTLNHNVMYWYQQKSSQAPKLLFHYYDKDFNNEADTPDNFQSRRPNTSFCFLDIRSPGLGDTAMYLCATSRDRVRTEAFFGQGTRLTVV.

V and J are TRBV5-4 and TRBJ2-6; the match to TRBD1 covers 7 bases. CDR1 is SGHNT, CDR2 YYREEE, per germline (reference sequence). V shed 0 bases and J 2 bases; nucleotides not matched to a gene: 8. The CDR3 runs 18 residues. Here the CDR3 reads CASSLVGGAFPGANVLTF. CDR3 DNA: TGTGCCAGCAGCTTGGTAGGGGGCGCCTTTCCTGGGGCCAACGTCCTGACTTTC.

J is TRBJ2-7 and V is TRBV5-1, with D perhaps matching TRBD2 (5 bases). The CDR3 extends over 12 amino acids. With 4 bases removed from V and 4 bases from J, the gap between germline ends came to 9 bases. Germline-derived CDR1 and CDR2 are SGHRS and YFSETQ. The DNA for the CDR3 is TGCGCCAGCAGCGATTCGGGATACGAGCAGTACTTC. Translating gives CASSDSGYEQYF.

This clone was found once. The chain joins TRBV4-3 to TRBJ1-2, with D tentatively TRBD1 (6 bases). This CDR3 has 14 residues. V was pared by 1 base and J by 8 bases, with 14 bases between. From germline, CDR1 is LGHNA and CDR2 YSLEER. DNA for the CDR3: TGCGCCAGCAGCCAAGGCTTAGGGGGGGAAGGCTACACCTTC. As protein: CASSQGLGGEGYTF.

The chain has TRBV3-1 (or the pseudogene TRBV3-2) and TRBJ1-2; no reliable D call. V gave up 2 bases and J gave up 8 bases, with 12 bases separating them. The CDR3 has 13 residues. CDR1 LGHDT and CDR2 YNNKEL come from the germline V gene (reference sequence). In nucleotides, the CDR3 is TGTGCCAGCAGCCAAAGGCAGCTCGGCGGCTACACCTTC. As protein: CASSQRQLGGYTF.

The chain employs TRBV7-9 and TRBJ1-6, with 7 bases matching TRBD1. The CDR3 totals 15 residues. CDR1 is SEHNR, CDR2 FQNEAQ, per germline (reference sequence). Trimming at V came to 4 bases and at J to 7 bases, leaving 7 bases not matched to a gene. The CDR3 DNA reads as TGTGCCAGCAGCTCATTAGGGACAGTCAATTCACCCCTCCACTTT. This translates into CASSSLGTVNSPLHF.

This clone showed up just once. Other DNA sequences within the sample encode an identical CDR3. The chain combines TRBV7-3 with TRBJ2-2; D is unresolved. This CDR3 has 13 amino acids. Per germline, CDR1 SGHTA and CDR2 FQGTGA. V was clipped by 4 bases and J by 4 bases, with 7 bases between them. The CDR3 DNA reads TGTGCCAGCAGCTCAGGTGCCACCGGGGAGCTGTTTTTT. Protein product: CASSSGATGELFF.

The rearrangement links TRBV19 to TRBJ2-7, with D perhaps matching TRBD2 (5 bases). The CDR3 loop spans 12 amino acids. CDR1 and CDR2 (germline): LNHDA, SQIVND (reference sequence). The germline V and J ends were trimmed by 7 bases and 6 bases, with 13 bases remaining between them. In nucleotides, the CDR3 is TGTGCCAGTAATGGACTCGGGCCCGAGCAGTACTTC. Protein: CASNGLGPEQYF.

V gene TRBV7-8 combines with J gene TRBJ1-2, with D perhaps TRBD1 (5 bases). Germline CDR1 SGHVS, CDR2 FQNEAQ. The V gene lost 1 base and the J gene lost 3 bases, with 12 bases spanning the gap. The CDR3 sequence is 15 residues long. In nucleotides, the CDR3 is TGTGCCAGCAGCTTAGACAGGACGCGGGACTATGGCTACACCTTC. Its translation: CASSLDRTRDYGYTF.

The rearrangement uses TRBV18 and TRBJ1-4; D perhaps matches TRBD1 (6 bases). Germline V gene sequence: CDR1 KGHSH, CDR2 LQKENI. CDR3 length equals 14 residues. V was pared by 3 bases and J by 7 bases, with 12 bases between. CDR3 coding DNA: TGTGCCAGCTCACCCCTCCAGGGGAGTGAAAAACTGTTTTTT. Residues: CASSPLQGSEKLFF.

This chain connects TRBV4-1 to TRBJ2-3; D possibly corresponds to TRBD1 (5 bases). Looked up from germline, CDR1 is MGHRA and CDR2 is YSYEKL. With 1 base removed from V and 2 bases from J, the gap between germline ends came to 13 bases. This CDR3 spans 16 amino acids. The CDR3 sequence: CASSQGTQPFTDTQYF. DNA of the CDR3: TGCGCCAGCAGCCAAGGGACACAACCTTTCACAGATACGCAGTATTTT.

In this sample, this clone turned up a few times. This sequence joins TRBV6-1 and TRBJ2-7; 13 bases align to TRBD2. The CDR3 covers 18 residues. The V segment lost 2 bases and the J segment 4 bases; nucleotides outside the gene matches: 11. CDR1 MNHNS and CDR2 SASEGT come from the germline V gene. In nucleotides, the CDR3 is TGTGCCAGCAGTGAAATCAGGACTAGCGGGGGAGCTAGATACGAGCAGTACTTC. This codes for CASSEIRTSGGARYEQYF.

The CDR3 loop reads CASSLAGLAMGTDTQYF. CDR3 DNA: TGTGCCAGCAGCTTAGCGGGACTAGCAATGGGAACAGATACGCAGTATTTT. The V and J genes are TRBV7-9 and TRBJ2-3, with 9 bases that match TRBD2. The CDR3 has 17 residues. The germline V gene encodes CDR1 SEHNR and CDR2 FQNEAQ (reference sequence). J gave up 3 bases and V 0 bases, and 7 bases lay outside the gene matches.

This chain links TRBV5-1 with TRBJ1-1; maybe TRBD1 (6 bases). Germline assignment: CDR1 SGHRS and CDR2 YFSETQ. The V gene lost 4 bases and the J gene lost 2 bases, with 12 bases spanning the gap. The CDR3 length is 14 residues. This CDR3 is CASSVDRSNTEAFF. DNA of the CDR3: TGCGCCAGCAGCGTAGACAGGTCTAACACTGAAGCTTTCTTT.